This TCR beta chain was captured in a study of T cells in Graves' hyperthyroidism and ophthalmopathy. Study at large: Specimen type is peripheral blood, collected at initial diagnosis prior to any treatment.

This clonotype showed up just a few times. Exclusions: uncontrolled infection, other autoimmune disease, pregnancy, lactation. Diagnosis rested on symptoms, serum thyroxine and TRAb, thyroid ultrasound, and orbital computed tomography. Out of 8.5 to 10 ml of fresh peripheral blood came the PBMCs. After removal of 0 bases from V and 0 bases from J, the junction contained 3 bases not matched to a gene. Looked up from germline, CDR1 is DFQATT and CDR2 is SNEGSKA (reference sequence). CDR3 size: 15 residues. Template material for amplifying TCR beta CDR3 regions consisted of RNA transcripts. HTBI primers drove first-round RT-PCR of the TCR CDR3. TCRdb reprocessed the multiplex PCR reads via MiXCR and lists one record per CDR3 protein. The repertoire holds about 410,000 distinct CDR3 sequences, with around 13% as singletons.

The gene calls are TRBV20-1 and TRBJ2-3; 7 nucleotides align to TRBD1. The specimen sequenced was blood. This clonotype originated in a woman in her twenties or thirties with Graves' ophthalmopathy. CDR3 sequence: CSARDPGQSTDTQYF. CDR3 DNA sequence: TGCAGTGCTAGAGACCCGGGACAGAGCACAGATACGCAGTATTTT.